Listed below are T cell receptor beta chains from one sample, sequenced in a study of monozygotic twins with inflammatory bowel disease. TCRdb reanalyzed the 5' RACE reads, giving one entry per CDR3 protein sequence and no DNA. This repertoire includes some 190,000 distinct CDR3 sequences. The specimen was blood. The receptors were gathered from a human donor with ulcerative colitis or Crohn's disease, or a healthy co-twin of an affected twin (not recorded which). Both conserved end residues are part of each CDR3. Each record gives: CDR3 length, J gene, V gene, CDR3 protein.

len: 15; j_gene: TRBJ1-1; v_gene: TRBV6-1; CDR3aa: CASSDRMGLNTEAFF
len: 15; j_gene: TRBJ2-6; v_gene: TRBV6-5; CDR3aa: CASSYKGTGANVLTF
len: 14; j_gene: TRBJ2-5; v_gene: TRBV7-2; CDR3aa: CASSLTGGPETQYF
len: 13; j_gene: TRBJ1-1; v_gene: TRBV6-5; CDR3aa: CASSKPGGTEAFF
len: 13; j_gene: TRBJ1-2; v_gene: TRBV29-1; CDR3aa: CSVRVPNANGYTF
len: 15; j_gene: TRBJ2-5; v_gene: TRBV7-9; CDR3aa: CASSLTAGPQETQYF
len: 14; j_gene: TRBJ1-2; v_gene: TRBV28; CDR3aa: CASSSRESSYGYTF
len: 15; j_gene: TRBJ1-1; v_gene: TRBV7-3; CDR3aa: CASSSGTGVNTEAFF
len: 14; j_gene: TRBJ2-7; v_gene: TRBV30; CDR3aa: CAWNTPGHRYEQYF
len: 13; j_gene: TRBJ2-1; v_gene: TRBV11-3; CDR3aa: CASSYGGRSEQFF
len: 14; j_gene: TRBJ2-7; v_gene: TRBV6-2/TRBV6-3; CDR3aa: CASSLYPEVYEQYF
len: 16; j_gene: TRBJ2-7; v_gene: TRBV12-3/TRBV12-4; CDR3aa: CASSSADRSSSYEQYF
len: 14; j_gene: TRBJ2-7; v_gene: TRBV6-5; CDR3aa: CASSYSTGTYEQYF
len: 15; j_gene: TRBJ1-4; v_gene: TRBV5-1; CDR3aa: CASSLGTSTNEKLFF
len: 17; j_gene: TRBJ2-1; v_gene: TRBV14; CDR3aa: CASSQRPLAGSYNEQFF
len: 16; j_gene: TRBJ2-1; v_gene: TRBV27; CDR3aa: CASRSLLAGVDNEQFF